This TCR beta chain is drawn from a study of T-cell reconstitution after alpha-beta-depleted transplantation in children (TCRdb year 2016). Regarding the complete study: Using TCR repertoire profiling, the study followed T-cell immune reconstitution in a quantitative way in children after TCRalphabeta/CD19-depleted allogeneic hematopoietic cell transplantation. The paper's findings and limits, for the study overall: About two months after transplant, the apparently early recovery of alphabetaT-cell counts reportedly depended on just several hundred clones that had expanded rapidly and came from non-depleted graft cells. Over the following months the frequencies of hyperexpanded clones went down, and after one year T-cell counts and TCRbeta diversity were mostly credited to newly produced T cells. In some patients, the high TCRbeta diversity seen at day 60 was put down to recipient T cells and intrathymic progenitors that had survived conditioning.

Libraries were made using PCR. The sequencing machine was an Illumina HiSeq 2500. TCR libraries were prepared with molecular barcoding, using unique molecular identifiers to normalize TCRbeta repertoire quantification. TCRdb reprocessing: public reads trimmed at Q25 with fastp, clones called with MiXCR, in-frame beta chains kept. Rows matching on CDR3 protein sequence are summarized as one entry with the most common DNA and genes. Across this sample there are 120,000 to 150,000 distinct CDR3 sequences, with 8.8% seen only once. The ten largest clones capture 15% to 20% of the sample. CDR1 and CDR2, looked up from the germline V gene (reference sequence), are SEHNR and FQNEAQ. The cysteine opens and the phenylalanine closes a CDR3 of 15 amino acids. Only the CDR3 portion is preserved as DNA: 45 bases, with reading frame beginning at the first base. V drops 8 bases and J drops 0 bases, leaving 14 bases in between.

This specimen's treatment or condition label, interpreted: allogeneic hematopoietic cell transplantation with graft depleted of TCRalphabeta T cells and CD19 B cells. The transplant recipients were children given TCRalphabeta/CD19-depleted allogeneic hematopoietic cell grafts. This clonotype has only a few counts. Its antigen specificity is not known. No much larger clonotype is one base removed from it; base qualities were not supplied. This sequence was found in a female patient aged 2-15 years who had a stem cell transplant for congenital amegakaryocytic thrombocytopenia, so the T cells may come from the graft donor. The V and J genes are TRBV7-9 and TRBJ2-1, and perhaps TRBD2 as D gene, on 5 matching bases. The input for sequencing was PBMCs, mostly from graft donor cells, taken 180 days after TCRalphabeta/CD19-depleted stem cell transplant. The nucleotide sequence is TGTGCCAGCGGTCCCTATGGGAGCTCCTACAATGAGCAGTTCTTC. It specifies CASGPYGSSYNEQFF.